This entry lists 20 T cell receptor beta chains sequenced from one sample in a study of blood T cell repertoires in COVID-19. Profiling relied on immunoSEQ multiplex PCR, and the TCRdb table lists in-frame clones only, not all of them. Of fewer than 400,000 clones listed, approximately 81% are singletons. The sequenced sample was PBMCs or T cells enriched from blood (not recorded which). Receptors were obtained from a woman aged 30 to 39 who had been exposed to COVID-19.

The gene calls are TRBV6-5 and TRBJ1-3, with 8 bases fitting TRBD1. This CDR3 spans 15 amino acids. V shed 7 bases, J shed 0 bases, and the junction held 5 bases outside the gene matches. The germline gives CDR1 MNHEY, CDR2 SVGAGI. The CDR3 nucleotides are TGTGCCAGCAAAGGACAGGGCCTCTCTGGAAACACCATATATTTT. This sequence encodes CASKGQGLSGNTIYF.

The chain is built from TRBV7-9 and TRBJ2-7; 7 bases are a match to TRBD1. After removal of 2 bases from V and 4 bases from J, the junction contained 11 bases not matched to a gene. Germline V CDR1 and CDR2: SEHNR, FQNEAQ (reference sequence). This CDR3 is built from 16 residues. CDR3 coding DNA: TGTGCCAGCAGCTTAACGGTAGGGGCAGGGGGATACGAGCAGTACTTC. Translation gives CASSLTVGAGGYEQYF.

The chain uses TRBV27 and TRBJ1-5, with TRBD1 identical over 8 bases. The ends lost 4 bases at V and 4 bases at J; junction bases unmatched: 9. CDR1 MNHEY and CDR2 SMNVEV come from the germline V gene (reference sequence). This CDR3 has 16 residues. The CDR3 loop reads CASSSNTGGPNQPQHF. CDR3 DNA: TGTGCCAGCAGTTCAAACACAGGGGGACCGAATCAGCCCCAGCATTTT.

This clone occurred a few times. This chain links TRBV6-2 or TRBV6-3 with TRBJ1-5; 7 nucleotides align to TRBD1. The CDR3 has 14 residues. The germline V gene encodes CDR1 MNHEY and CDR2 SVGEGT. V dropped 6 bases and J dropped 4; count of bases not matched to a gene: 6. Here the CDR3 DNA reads TGTGCCAGCAGCCTGGGACAGCTTAATCAGCCCCAGCATTTT. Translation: CASSLGQLNQPQHF.

Written as DNA, the CDR3 is TGTGCTAGTGCCGGGGACAGTTCATTTAGCAATCAGCCCCAGCATTTT. Encoded protein: CASAGDSSFSNQPQHF. V gene TRBV12-5 combines with J gene TRBJ1-5; 7 nucleotides line up with TRBD1. Germline-derived CDR1 and CDR2 are LGHNT and FRNRAP. This CDR3 is 16 amino acids long. The V segment lost 7 bases and the J segment 0 bases; nucleotides outside the gene matches: 9.

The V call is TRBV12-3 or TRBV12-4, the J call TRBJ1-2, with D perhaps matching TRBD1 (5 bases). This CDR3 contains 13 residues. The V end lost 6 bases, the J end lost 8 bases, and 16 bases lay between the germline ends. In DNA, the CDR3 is TGTGCCAGCAGGGATAGCCAGGGAGGAGGCTACACCTTC. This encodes CASRDSQGGGYTF.

The chain's CDR3 is CASSLSGATGELFF. DNA for the CDR3: TGCGCCAGCAGCTTGTCAGGGGCCACCGGGGAGCTGTTTTTT. The chain is built from TRBV5-1 and TRBJ2-2; possible D gene TRBD1, 6 bases. From germline, CDR1 is SGHRS and CDR2 YFSETQ. CDR3 length equals 14 residues. The germline V and J ends were trimmed by 1 base and 4 bases, with 8 bases remaining between them.

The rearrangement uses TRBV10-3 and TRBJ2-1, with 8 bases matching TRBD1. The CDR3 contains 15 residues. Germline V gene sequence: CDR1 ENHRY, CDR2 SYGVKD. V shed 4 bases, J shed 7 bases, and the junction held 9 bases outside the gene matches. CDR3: CAISGGTGGRNEQFF. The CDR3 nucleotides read TGTGCCATCAGTGGGGGTACAGGGGGGAGGAATGAGCAGTTCTTC.

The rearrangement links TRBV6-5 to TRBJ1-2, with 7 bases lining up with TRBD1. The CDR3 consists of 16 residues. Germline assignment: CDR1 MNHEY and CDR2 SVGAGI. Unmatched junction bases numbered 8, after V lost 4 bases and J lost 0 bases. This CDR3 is CASSLVPGQTNYGYTF. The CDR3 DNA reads TGTGCCAGCAGTTTAGTTCCGGGACAGACTAACTATGGCTACACCTTC.

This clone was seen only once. The chain's CDR3 is CASSWTGEVTTYGYTF. The CDR3 nucleotides read TGTGCCAGCAGCTGGACAGGGGAAGTGACGACCTATGGCTACACCTTC. V usage is TRBV5-5 and J usage is TRBJ1-2, with 9 bases aligning to TRBD1. The CDR3 runs to 16 residues. J was trimmed by 4 bases and V by 3 bases; bases with no gene match: 10. The germline CDR1 and CDR2 sequences are SGHKS and YYEKEE (reference sequence). Complete variable domain (other parts from reference TRBV5-5 and TRBJ1-2): DAGVTQSPTHLIKTRGQQVTLRCSPISGHKSVSWYQQVLGQGPQFIFQYYEKEERGRGNFPDRFSARQFPNYSSELNVNALLLGDSALYLCASSWTGEVTTYGYTFGSGTRLTVV.

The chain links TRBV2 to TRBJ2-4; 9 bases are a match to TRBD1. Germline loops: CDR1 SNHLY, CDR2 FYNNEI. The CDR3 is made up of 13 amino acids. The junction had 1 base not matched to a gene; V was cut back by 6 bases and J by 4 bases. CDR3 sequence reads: CASRGTGKNIQYF. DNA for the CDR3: TGTGCCAGCAGGGGGACAGGGAAAAACATTCAGTACTTC.

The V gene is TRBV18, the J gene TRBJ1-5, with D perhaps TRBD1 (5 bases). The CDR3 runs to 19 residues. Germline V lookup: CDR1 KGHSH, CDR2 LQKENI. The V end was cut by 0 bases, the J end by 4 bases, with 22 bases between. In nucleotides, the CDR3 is TGTGCCAGCTCACCACCGCGGGGGAGAACTGGGCTACGGAATCAGCCCCAGCATTTT. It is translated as CASSPPRGRTGLRNQPQHF.

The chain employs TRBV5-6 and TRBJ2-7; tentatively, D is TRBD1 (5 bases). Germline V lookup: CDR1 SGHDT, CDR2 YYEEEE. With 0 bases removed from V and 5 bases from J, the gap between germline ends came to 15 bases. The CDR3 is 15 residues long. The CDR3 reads CASSLGGPKLNEQYF. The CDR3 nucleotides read TGTGCCAGCAGCTTGGGGGGCCCGAAATTGAACGAGCAGTACTTC. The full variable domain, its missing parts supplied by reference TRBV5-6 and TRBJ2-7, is DAGVTQSPTHLIKTRGQQVTLRCSPKSGHDTVSWYQQALGQGPQFIFQYYEEEERQRGNFPDRFSGHQFPNYSSELNVNALLLGDSALYLCASSLGGPKLNEQYFGPGTRLTVT.

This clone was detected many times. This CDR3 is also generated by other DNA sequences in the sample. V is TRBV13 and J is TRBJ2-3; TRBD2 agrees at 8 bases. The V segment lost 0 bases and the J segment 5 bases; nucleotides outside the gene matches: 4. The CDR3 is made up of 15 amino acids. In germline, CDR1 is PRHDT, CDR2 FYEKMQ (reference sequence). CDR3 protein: CASSLGSGGGDTQYF. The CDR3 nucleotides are TGTGCCAGCAGCTTAGGGAGCGGGGGTGGAGATACGCAGTATTTT.

The CDR3 sequence is CASRLAGRNTEAFF. The DNA of the CDR3 is TGTGCCAGCAGGCTCGCGGGTCGGAACACTGAAGCTTTCTTT. The J gene is TRBJ1-1, the V gene TRBV13; D unresolved. The CDR3 is 14 amino acids. From germline, CDR1 is PRHDT and CDR2 FYEKMQ (reference sequence). Trimming took 6 bases from V and 1 from J, leaving 12 bases between them.

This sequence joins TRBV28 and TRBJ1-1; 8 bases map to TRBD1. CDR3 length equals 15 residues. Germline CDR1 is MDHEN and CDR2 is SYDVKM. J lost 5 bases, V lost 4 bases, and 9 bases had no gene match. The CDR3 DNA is TGTGCCAGCAGTTCCTATCGGACAGGGCATACTGAAGCTTTCTTT. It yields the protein CASSSYRTGHTEAFF. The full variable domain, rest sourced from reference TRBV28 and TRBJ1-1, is DVKVTQSSRYLVKRTGEKVFLECVQDMDHENMFWYRQDPGLGLRLIYFSYDVKMKEKGDIPEGYSVSREKKERFSLILESASTNQTSMYLCASSSYRTGHTEAFFGQGTRLTVV.

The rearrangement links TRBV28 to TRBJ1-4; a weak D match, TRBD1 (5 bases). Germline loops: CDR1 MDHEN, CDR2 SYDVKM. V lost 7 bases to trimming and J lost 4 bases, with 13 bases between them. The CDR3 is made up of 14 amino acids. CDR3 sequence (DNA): TGTGCCAGCAATAATCGCCAGGGTAATGAAAAACTGTTTTTT. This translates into CASNNRQGNEKLFF.

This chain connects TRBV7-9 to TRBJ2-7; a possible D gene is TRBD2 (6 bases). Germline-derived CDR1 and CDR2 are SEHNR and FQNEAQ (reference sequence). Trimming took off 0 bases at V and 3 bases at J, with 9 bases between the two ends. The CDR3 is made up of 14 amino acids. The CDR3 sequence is CASSLAEGNYEQYF. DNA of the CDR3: TGTGCCAGCAGCTTAGCGGAGGGGAACTACGAGCAGTACTTC.

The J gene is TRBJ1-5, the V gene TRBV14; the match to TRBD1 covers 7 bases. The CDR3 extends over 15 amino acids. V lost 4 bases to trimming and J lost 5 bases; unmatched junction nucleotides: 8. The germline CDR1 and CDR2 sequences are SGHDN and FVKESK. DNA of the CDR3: TGTGCCAGCAGCCGCATGGACAGGTTGGATCAGCCCCAGCATTTT. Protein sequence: CASSRMDRLDQPQHF.

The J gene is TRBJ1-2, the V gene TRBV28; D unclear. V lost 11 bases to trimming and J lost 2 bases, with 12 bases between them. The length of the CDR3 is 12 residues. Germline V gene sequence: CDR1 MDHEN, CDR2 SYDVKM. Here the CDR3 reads CASSRLNYGYTF. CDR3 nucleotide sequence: TGTGCCTCCAGCAGGCTGAACTATGGCTACACCTTC.